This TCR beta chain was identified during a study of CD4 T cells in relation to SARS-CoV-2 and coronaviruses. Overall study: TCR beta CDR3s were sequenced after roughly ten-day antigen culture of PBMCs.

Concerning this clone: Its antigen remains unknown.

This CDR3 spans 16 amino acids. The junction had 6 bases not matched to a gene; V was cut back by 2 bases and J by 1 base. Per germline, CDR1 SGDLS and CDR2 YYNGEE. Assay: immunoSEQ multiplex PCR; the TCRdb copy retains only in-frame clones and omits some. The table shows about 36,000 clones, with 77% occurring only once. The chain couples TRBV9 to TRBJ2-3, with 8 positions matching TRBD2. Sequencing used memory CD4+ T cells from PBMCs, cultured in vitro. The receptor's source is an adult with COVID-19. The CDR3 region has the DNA TGTGCCAGCAGCGTGTCCGGGACTAGGGGCACAGATACGCAGTATTTT. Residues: CASSVSGTRGTDTQYF.